One and the same sample provided the 27 T cell receptor beta chains below, sequenced in a study of tumor-infiltrating lymphocytes in primary liver carcinoma (dated by TCRdb to the late 2010s). TRIzol reagent was used to extract blood RNA from unsorted whole blood, while the DNeasy Blood & Tissue kit provided the germline DNA. Sequenced on an Illumina HiSeq 2500. A constant-region primer and ProtoScript II reverse transcriptase were used to reverse-transcribe TCRbeta-specific cDNA from approximately 500 ng total RNA. Construction of the TCRbeta libraries relied on three nested rounds of multiplex PCR, following a slightly modified ARM-PCR procedure. Each of the first two PCR rounds ran for roughly 9 cycles using multiplex TRBV1-TRBV30 forward primers together with a Cbeta reverse primer. TCRdb applied fastp at Q25 and MiXCR to the public reads, then kept only in-frame beta chains. Each entry is one CDR3 protein sequence, shown with its most common DNA and genes. The sample has approximately 300,000 distinct CDR3 sequences on record, 65% of them singletons. Roughly 9% of the sample comes from the top ten.

Sequenced input: peripheral blood. These receptors were collected from a man in his forties with primary liver carcinoma and hepatitis B virus infection.

Worth noting for this clonotype: This may be a read error: a much more frequent sequence differs by one nucleotide. The chain uses TRBV6-2 or TRBV6-3 and TRBJ1-5; 9 bases fit TRBD1. There are 16 residues in the CDR3. Germline-derived CDR1 and CDR2 are MNHEY and SVGEGT. CDR3 in amino acids: CASRTGQGLSNQPRHF. CDR3 nucleotide sequence: TGTGCCAGCAGGACCGGACAGGGGCTTAGCAATCAGCCCCGGCATTTT.

As to this clonotype: Sequence at one end of the junction differs from germline and may be a read error. CDR3 coding DNA: TGTACCAGCAGTCTGGGACTAGGGACAGATACGCAGTATTTT. It translates to CTSSLGLGTDTQYF. The chain has TRBV6-5 and TRBJ2-3; 8 bases fit TRBD2. This CDR3 comprises 14 residues. CDR1 is MNHEY, CDR2 SVGAGI, per germline.

The chain combines TRBV10-3 with TRBJ1-2, with 7 bases that match TRBD1. Germline CDR1 ENHRY, CDR2 SYGVKD. V was pared by 6 bases and J by 12 bases, with 7 bases of the junction left unmatched. This CDR3 spans 11 amino acids. The CDR3 loop is CAIRDDRDDTF. CDR3 bases: TGTGCCATCAGGGACGACAGGGACGACACCTTC.

This chain connects TRBV11-1 to TRBJ2-5, with TRBD1 matching over 7 bases. This CDR3 spans 15 amino acids. Germline loops: CDR1 SGHAT, CDR2 FQDESV (reference sequence). CDR3 amino acids: CACSSGQPGGETQYF. The CDR3 DNA follows: TGTGCTTGCAGCTCGGGACAGCCAGGAGGAGAGACCCAGTACTTC.

A word on this clonotype: The DNA is left out, because the CDR3 cannot be placed on it with certainty; the CDR3 is given as TCRdb lists it. V usage is TRBV11-2 and J usage is TRBJ1-5. Including both end residues, the CDR3 is 14 amino acids long. Per the germline V gene, CDR1 is SGHAT and CDR2 is FQNNGV. The CDR3 reads CASSFNGGDLHQHF.

The rearrangement joins TRBV11-2 to TRBJ2-1, with a weak D call TRBD2 (5 bases). V gave up 7 bases and J gave up 12 bases, with 22 bases separating them. The germline gives CDR1 SGHAT, CDR2 FQNNGV. This CDR3 contains 14 residues. CDR3 in DNA: TGTGCCAGCACCTCCAGACGGTCCCGGGATGGGCAGTTCTTC. Protein: CASTSRRSRDGQFF.

The chain carries TRBV12-3 or TRBV12-4 and TRBJ2-5; TRBD1 might be the D (6 bases). The V end lost 7 bases, the J end lost 5 bases, and 14 bases lay between the germline ends. The CDR3 loop spans 13 amino acids. The CDR3 here is CASNLSGAETQYF. The CDR3 nucleotides are TGTGCCAGCAATTTGTCAGGGGCCGAGACCCAGTACTTC.

As concerns this clonotype: Given the absence of the conserved phenylalanine or tryptophan at the CDR3 end, a read error is likely. The chain carries TRBV6-1 and TRBJ2-7, with 15 nucleotides matching TRBD2. Germline CDR1 is MNHNS and CDR2 is SASEGT. With V trimmed by 1 base and J by 3 bases, 1 base remained unmatched. This CDR3 is 16 amino acids long. CDR3 residues: CASSEEGLAGGYEQYL. The CDR3 nucleotides read TGTGCCAGCAGTGAAGAGGGACTAGCGGGAGGCTACGAGCAGTACTTA.

Note on this clonotype: This clone may be a read error of a much larger clone one base away. The genes are TRBV12-3 or TRBV12-4 and TRBJ1-1; D may be TRBD1 (5 bases). The V end lost 7 bases, the J end lost 3 bases, and 9 bases lay between the germline ends. This CDR3 region has 12 residues. CDR3 sequence: CASTLGDTEAFF. CDR3 sequence (DNA): TGTGCCAGCACCCTAGGGGACACTGAAGCTTTCTTT.

As regards this clonotype: This may be a read error: a much more frequent sequence differs by one nucleotide. This chain connects TRBV5-1 to TRBJ2-5, with 11 bases fitting TRBD2. The CDR3 is 14 residues long. CDR1 and CDR2 from the germline V gene are SGHRS and YFSETQ. The CDR3 DNA sequence: TGCGCCAGCAGCTTGATGGGACTAGCGGAGACCCTGTACTTC. Translated, it gives CASSLMGLAETLYF.

For this clonotype: A junction end diverges from the germline sequence, so it may reflect a read error. CDR3 coding DNA: TGTGCCTGCAGCCTGGGGCGTCAGGGGGTTCAAGAGACCCGGTACTTC. This gives the protein CACSLGRQGVQETRYF. The J gene is TRBJ2-5, the V gene TRBV5-4, with TRBD1 matching over 7 bases. This CDR3 has 16 amino acids. Per germline, CDR1 SGHNT and CDR2 YYREEE (reference sequence).

Many counts were recorded for this clonotype. The V gene is TRBV5-4, the J gene TRBJ2-1; D unresolved. The CDR3 has 12 residues. The V gene lost 0 bases and the J gene lost 9 bases, with 7 bases spanning the gap. The germline V gene encodes CDR1 SGHNT and CDR2 YYREEE (reference sequence). This CDR3 is CASSLGSSEQFF. The CDR3 DNA follows: TGTGCCAGCAGCTTGGGTTCCAGTGAGCAGTTCTTC.

Worth noting for this clonotype: This could be a read error, since a much larger clone is one nucleotide away. This chain uses TRBV6-5 with TRBJ2-7; D may be TRBD1 or TRBD2 (6 bases each). This CDR3 contains 11 residues. Germline V gives CDR1 MNHEY, CDR2 SVGAGI. The CDR3 DNA is TGTGACAGCATTGAGGGGGGCGAGCAGTACTTC. It yields the protein CDSIEGGEQYF.

J is TRBJ2-2 and V is TRBV11-2; 14 nucleotides agree with TRBD2. The V gene's germline CDR1 is SGHAT and CDR2 FQNNGV. V was clipped by 4 bases and J by 1 base; unmatched bases: 11. CDR3 size: 20 residues. In DNA form, the CDR3 reads TGTGCCAGCAGCTCCCCTCGACTAGCGGGAGGGCCCGGGAACACCGGGGAGCTGTTTTTT. Translation gives CASSSPRLAGGPGNTGELFF.

For this clonotype: Without the conserved terminal phenylalanine or tryptophan, this CDR3 likely stems from a read error. The chain carries TRBV6-5 and TRBJ2-1; 10 bases match TRBD2. Per the germline V gene, CDR1 is MNHEY and CDR2 is SVGAGI. The CDR3 totals 17 residues. The CDR3 coding sequence is TGTGCCAGCACCCCCGGGCTAGCGGGAGCCTCCTACAATGTGCAGTTCCTC. Its protein product is CASTPGLAGASYNVQFL.

There are a few counts of this clonotype. This chain connects TRBV28 to TRBJ1-1; no clear D gene. Germline V gene lookup returns CDR1 MDHEN and CDR2 SYDVKM. The ends were cut back, 8 bases at V and 6 bases at J, with 10 bases in the middle. This CDR3 has 11 residues. As DNA, the CDR3 is TGTGCCAGCCTGGGCAGGCCTGAAGCTTTCTTT. Residues: CASLGRPEAFF.

Turning to this clonotype: A read error may produce the germline difference seen at one junction end. The V call is TRBV5-4, the J call TRBJ1-1, with D possibly being TRBD1 (6 bases). Germline CDR1 reads SGHNT; CDR2 reads YYREEE (reference sequence). The CDR3 is 16 amino acids. This chain's CDR3 is CASSLGPGGIGAEGFF. CDR3 sequence (DNA): TGTGCCAGCAGCTTGGGGCCCGGGGGCATTGGCGCTGAAGGTTTCTTT.

This clonotype was detected once. CDR3 residues: CAINLEVGELFF. Written as DNA, the CDR3 is TGTGCCATCAACTTAGAGGTCGGGGAGCTGTTTTTT. This chain connects TRBV11-2 to TRBJ2-2; D is undetermined. The germline V gene encodes CDR1 SGHAT and CDR2 FQNNGV. V gave up 10 bases and J gave up 7 bases, with 13 bases separating them. This CDR3 has 12 residues.

This chain connects TRBV11-2 to TRBJ1-2, with a weak D call TRBD1 (5 bases). This CDR3 contains 16 residues. The germline V gene encodes CDR1 SGHAT and CDR2 FQNNGV. The germline V and J ends were trimmed by 3 bases and 6 bases, with 20 bases remaining between them. The CDR3 DNA sequence: TGTGCCAGCAGCTTGGACGGGGCTTATGTTTCCGATGGCTACACCTTC. Its protein product is CASSLDGAYVSDGYTF.

Worth noting for this clonotype: It may be a read error: a sequence one base away is much more abundant. V and J are TRBV10-3 and TRBJ2-1, with 9 nucleotides matching TRBD1. The V gene's germline CDR1 is ENHRY and CDR2 SYGVKD. The length of the CDR3 is 12 residues. CDR3 nucleotide sequence: TGTGTCATCAGTAGGACAGGGGATGAGCAGTTCTTC. Translated, it gives CVISRTGDEQFF.

At least ten counts were recorded for this clonotype. V is TRBV12-3 or TRBV12-4 and J is TRBJ1-2; 7 bases match TRBD1. This CDR3 is 13 amino acids long. V was clipped by 6 bases and J by 3 bases; unmatched bases: 4. The CDR3: CASRYGTDYGYTF. The CDR3 coding sequence is TGTGCCAGCAGGTATGGGACAGACTATGGCTACACCTTC.

Notes on this clonotype: This sequence may be a read error, since a much larger clone differs from it by one base. The chain carries TRBV6-6 and TRBJ2-4, with TRBD2 matching over 7 bases. The CDR3 is made up of 17 amino acids. Per germline, CDR1 MNHNY and CDR2 SVGAGI (reference sequence). The CDR3 protein is CAGSSTGEGLAKNIQYF. The CDR3 DNA reads TGTGCCGGCAGCTCGACTGGGGAGGGCCTAGCCAAAAACATTCAGTACTTC.

About this clonotype: A much larger clone lies one base from this, so it may be a read error. V and J are TRBV6-5 and TRBJ2-1, with D maybe TRBD2 (6 bases). The CDR3 length is 14 residues. The germline gives CDR1 MNHEY, CDR2 SVGAGI. For the CDR3, the DNA is TGTGCGACCTTCCGGGACTTGCTTAACATTGAGCAGTTCTTC. It is translated as CATFRDLLNIEQFF.

The chain joins TRBV29-1 to TRBJ2-1; perhaps TRBD1 as D (5 bases). The V gene's germline CDR1 is SQVTM and CDR2 ANQGSEA. V lost 6 bases to trimming and J lost 2 bases, with 20 bases between them. CDR3 length: 16 amino acids. As DNA, the CDR3 is TGCAGCGTGGCATTAGTGGGGCTGGCTACCTACAATGAGCAGTTCTTC. Amino acid sequence: CSVALVGLATYNEQFF.

This clonotype was detected ten times or more. The chain uses TRBV11-2 and TRBJ2-3, with 8 positions matching TRBD2. The CDR3 runs to 20 residues. In germline, CDR1 is SGHAT, CDR2 FQNNGV. Trimming removed 3 bases from V and 4 bases from J; junction bases left unmatched: 21. The CDR3 here is CASSLVDRAPGLGGSDTQYF. In DNA, the CDR3 is TGTGCCAGCAGCTTGGTAGACCGGGCCCCGGGACTAGGGGGGTCAGATACGCAGTATTTT.

Turning to this clonotype: At one end the junction does not follow the germline gene, possibly because of a read error. The J gene is TRBJ1-4, the V gene TRBV6-2 or TRBV6-3; the match to TRBD1 covers 7 bases. This CDR3 spans 14 amino acids. In germline, CDR1 is MNHEY, CDR2 SVGEGT. The DNA for the CDR3 is TGTGCCAGCACTTTACAGGGGATTGATGAAAAACTGTTTTTC. Protein product: CASTLQGIDEKLFF.

This clonotype was seen many times. CDR3 DNA: TGTGCCATCAGTGCTAGGACAGGGGGGTCCTACAATGAGCAGTTCTTC. This sequence encodes CAISARTGGSYNEQFF. This sequence joins TRBV10-3 and TRBJ2-1; 10 nucleotides agree with TRBD1. Germline V gives CDR1 ENHRY, CDR2 SYGVKD. With 4 bases clipped from V and 1 base from J, the junction kept 4 bases outside the gene matches. CDR3 size: 16 residues.